These T cell receptor beta chains were read from a single sample in a study of blood T cell repertoires in COVID-19. Assay: immunoSEQ multiplex PCR; the TCRdb copy retains only in-frame clones and omits some. The sample includes about 210,000 clones, 88% of them seen just once. The sample comprised peripheral blood. The receptors come from a man aged 65 to 85 with acute or convalescent COVID-19. CDR3s include the opening cysteine and the closing phenylalanine or tryptophan. D genes are given only for firm matches. The listing skips clone size in some rows; elsewhere it reads once, few, many or a size class.

d_call j_call v_call clone_size cdr3_nt cdr3_aa
TRBD2 TRBJ2-3 TRBV11-2 - TGTGCCAGCAGACTGGGTACGGGAGGCCTAGATACGCAGTATTTT CASRLGTGGLDTQYF
TRBD1 TRBJ2-7 TRBV4-1 few TGCGCCAGCAGCCTACGAGGGACAGGGTCGAGGGAGCAGTACTTC CASSLRGTGSREQYF
- TRBJ1-5 TRBV6-4 - TGTGCCAGCAGTGACTCGAATACCAGGGAAAGTTATAGCAATCAGCCCCAGCATTTT CASSDSNTRESYSNQPQHF
- TRBJ1-1 TRBV4-1 - TGCGCCAGCAGCCAAGGTCCAGGGGAAGCTTTCTTT CASSQGPGEAFF
TRBD1 TRBJ2-3 TRBV18 - TGTGCCAGCTCACGAGGACAGGGGGCTGGCACAGATACGCAGTATTTT CASSRGQGAGTDTQYF
- TRBJ1-2 TRBV28 - TGTGCCAGCAGTTTATTGGGAGGGTACACCTTC CASSLLGGYTF
- TRBJ1-2 TRBV19 - TGTGCCAGTAGTGCCCGGCAGGGGCCGATATATGGCTACACCTTC CASSARQGPIYGYTF
- TRBJ2-4 TRBV21-1 once TGTGCCACTTGGACAGAGCTAGCCAAAAACATTCAGTACTTC CATWTELAKNIQYF
- TRBJ2-7 TRBV5-4 - TGTGCCAGCAGCTTGGCTGCAGTCTCCTACGAGCAGTACTTC CASSLAAVSYEQYF
- TRBJ2-1 TRBV5-1 - TGCGCCAGCAGCTTGGCTCGAGGGCCAGTTACCTACAATGAGCAGTTCTTC CASSLARGPVTYNEQFF
- TRBJ1-6 TRBV7-9 - TGTGCCAGCAGTCCTGAGGCAGGGAATGTTTCACCCCTCCACTTT CASSPEAGNVSPLHF
- TRBJ2-2 TRBV20-1 - TGCAGCGCCGGGACTACCGGGGAGCTGTTTTTT CSAGTTGELFF
- TRBJ2-3 TRBV11-2 - TGTGCCAGCAGCACTAGTATTTCTAGGCAGATGATCACAGATACGCAGTATTTT CASSTSISRQMITDTQYF
- TRBJ2-7 TRBV19 - TGTGCCAGTAGTCCAGAGGGCGGTAGGTCCTACGAGCAGTACTTC CASSPEGGRSYEQYF
TRBD2 TRBJ2-1 TRBV4-1 - TGCGCCAGCAGCTCCCCGGGACTAGCGGGAGGGGTGGCCGACAATGAGCAGTTCTTC CASSSPGLAGGVADNEQFF
TRBD1 TRBJ1-5 TRBV5-1 - TGCGCCAGCAGCCCGGGGACAGGGAATAATCAGCCCCAGCATTTT CASSPGTGNNQPQHF
TRBD1 TRBJ2-1 TRBV2 - TGTGCCAGCACCCTGGGGGGACAGGGGGCCTTTGAGCAGTTCTTC CASTLGGQGAFEQFF
- TRBJ2-7 TRBV9 - TGTGCCAGCAGCGTCGCCCAGGGGTTCGGGTACGAGCAGTACTTC CASSVAQGFGYEQYF
TRBD1 TRBJ2-6 TRBV7-2 - TGTGCCAGCAGCTTAGTAACAGGGGGCGCATCTGGGGCCAACGTCCTGACTTTC CASSLVTGGASGANVLTF
- TRBJ2-2 TRBV6-5 - TGTGCCAGCAGTTACTTCACAGACGGGGAGCTGTTTTTT CASSYFTDGELFF
TRBD2 TRBJ2-1 TRBV10-3 - TGTGCCATCAGTGAGTTGGGGACTAGCGGATATAACAATGAGCAGTTCTTC CAISELGTSGYNNEQFF
- TRBJ1-4 TRBV12-3/TRBV12-4 - TGTGCCAGCAGGGGGGGTAGCGAAAAACTGTTTTTT CASRGGSEKLFF
TRBD1 TRBJ2-2 TRBV6-5 - TGTGCCAGCACCCCAGGGGGACCGTCCACCGGGGAGCTGTTTTTT CASTPGGPSTGELFF
- TRBJ1-2 TRBV6-5 - TGTGCCAGCAGTTCGGGGGGCGTTGGGGGCTACACCTTC CASSSGGVGGYTF
TRBD1 TRBJ1-5 TRBV12-5 - TGTGCTAGTGGTTCTCGAACAGGGGGTGAAGGCAATCAGCCCCAGCATTTT CASGSRTGGEGNQPQHF
- TRBJ1-1 TRBV27 - TGTGCCAGCAGTATGGGCAGGGGCAACACTGAAGCTTTCTTT CASSMGRGNTEAFF
- TRBJ2-2 TRBV10-3 - TGTGCCATCAGTGAGAGAGGGCTAGTAAACACCGGGGAGCTGTTTTTT CAISERGLVNTGELFF
TRBD1 TRBJ1-2 TRBV29-1 - TGCAGCGTCTCACCCAGGGGGGTGGGTGGCTACACCTTC CSVSPRGVGGYTF
TRBD1 TRBJ2-1 TRBV15 - TGTGCCACCAGCAGAGGGGGACAGGGCAATGAGCAGTTCTTC CATSRGGQGNEQFF
TRBD2 TRBJ2-5 TRBV7-9 few TGTGCCAGCAGCCTCGGGACTAGCGGGTTTGAGACCCAGTACTTC CASSLGTSGFETQYF
- TRBJ1-2 TRBV3-1/TRBV3-2 - TGTGCCAGCAGATCGACAGGATCCTATGGCTACACCTTC CASRSTGSYGYTF
TRBD1 TRBJ1-5 TRBV25-1 - TGTGCCAGCAGCCCCAGACAGGGGGCTAGCAATCAGCCCCAGCATTTT CASSPRQGASNQPQHF
- TRBJ2-7 TRBV19 - TGTGCCAGTAGTACTGGCCGCTCCTACGAGCAGTACTTC CASSTGRSYEQYF